This TCR beta chain was identified in a study of T cells in Graves' hyperthyroidism and ophthalmopathy (dated by TCRdb to about 2019). Some background on the complete study: Peripheral blood was sampled at the time of initial diagnosis, prior to any treatment. After blood sampling, hyperthyroidism patients were treated with methimazole at a starting dose of 30 mg daily, and ophthalmopathy patients were treated with high-dose intravenous methylprednisolone. Whether ophthalmopathy could be predicted prospectively was tested in an independent validation cohort made up of roughly 20 hyperthyroidism patients plus 17 patients who later progressed to ophthalmopathy. The study also compared thyroid tissue and blood T-cell repertoires from five or six Graves' hyperthyroidism patients. The paper reports TCR Vbeta CDR3 sequencing of some 140 peripheral blood samples: 43 ophthalmopathy, roughly 74 hyperthyroidism and some 17 progressor patients. The 100 discovery patients were divided at random into training and test sets in a 7:3 ratio. To identify distinguishing TCR V-J signatures, a discovery cohort of about a hundred patients was used, comprising some 45 with Graves' ophthalmopathy and around 57 with stable Graves' hyperthyroidism. Summary of the overall study and its limitations: Most expanded thyroid clonotypes (frequency above 0.001) were also detected in blood, a finding suggesting that blood repertoires may reflect thyroid immune responses. Sample size was not statistically predetermined, and investigators were not blinded to group allocation. A model built on a 13 V-J signature distinguished ophthalmopathy from stable hyperthyroidism, reaching roughly 88% sensitivity and 81.08% specificity in cross-validation and 80%/75% in testing. In validation, the model predicted progression to ophthalmopathy with 65% to 71% sensitivity and 72% to 85% specificity, a median of approximately 6.7 months before onset.

Reading the germline V gene gives CDR1 MDHEN and CDR2 SYDVKM. Reading from cysteine to phenylalanine, the CDR3 counts 13 amino acids. Of all the DNA, just the CDR3 is kept, 39 bases in frame from base 1. The V end loses 3 bases and the J end loses 7 bases, and a stretch of 7 bases separates them. Concerning this clonotype: Its binding antigen is unknown. The record has no base qualities; no much larger clone is one base away.

Graves' hyperthyroidism was defined as stable when no progression to ophthalmopathy occurred over 18 months of follow-up. Hyperthyroidism patients were newly diagnosed, with disease duration under 2 months, and aged 18 to 65 years. Any patient with an uncontrolled infection, another autoimmune disease, pregnancy or lactation was excluded. Clinical symptoms, serum thyroxine and TRAb, thyroid ultrasound, and orbital computed tomography formed the basis for the diagnoses. PBMCs were isolated from more than 8 ml of fresh peripheral blood by Ficoll-Paque density gradient centrifugation. Total RNA was extracted using Trizol reagent, and RNA quality was assessed on an Agilent 2100 Bioanalyzer. TCR beta CDR3 regions were amplified from RNA transcripts. The TCR CDR3 was subjected to a first round of RT-PCR using the HTBI primer set and the Qiagen OneStep RT-PCR kit. A second multiplex PCR round built the libraries, followed by size selection and purification. The libraries were sequenced on an Illumina HiSeq2000 using paired-end 100 bp reads. As for the original processing: SOAPnuke was used to process the raw data, with reads discarded if the reads contained adapters or uncalled bases, had a mean Phred below 15, or lacked an exact constant-primer or identifier match. COPE v1.2.5 was used to merge the high-quality paired reads, and each unique nucleotide sequence was defined as a clonotype. MiTCR v1.1 was used to align the clonotypes against IMGT TRBV, TRBD and TRBJ reference segments. Analysis was restricted to V-J combinations with a frequency above 0.0001, which covered roughly 99% of repertoires. A TCS score was defined as the ratio between F50 (clonal expansion) and ExV (chaos), using BLOSUM62-based TCRdist between CDR3 peptides within each V-J. Welch's t-statistics and random forest reduced 500 to 650 V-J features to roughly 13, which were used in a naive Bayes classifier (R e1071). TCRdb reprocessing: public reads trimmed at Q25 with fastp, clones called with MiXCR, in-frame beta chains kept. Each CDR3 protein gets just one entry, which takes the most common genes and DNA from the rows behind it. The V and J calls come from TCRdb's annotation, not from the publication. The sample contains about 360,000 distinct CDR3 sequences, about 13% of them found a single time. In total, the top ten clones hold around 9.2% of the sample.

Sequencing was performed on blood. The V and J segments used are TRBV28 and TRBJ1-6, with an unclear D gene assignment. The receptor comes from a woman aged 18 to 35 with Graves' hyperthyroidism. The CDR3 protein: CASSFPFNSPLHF. The DNA sequence is TGTGCCAGCAGTTTCCCATTCAATTCACCCCTCCACTTT.